This passage covers 23 T cell receptor beta chains from one sample sequenced in a study of response to subunit inactivated influenza vaccine. A single record per CDR3 protein comes from TCRdb applying MiXCR to the RT-PCR reads. The data hold roughly 710,000 distinct CDR3 sequences, with about 14% observed a single time. The sequencing used PBMCs from blood, collected less than 15 days before vaccination. Every receptor here comes from a man aged 50-59 years who received an inactivated influenza vaccine.

The chain has TRBV5-6 and TRBJ2-7; the match to TRBD1 covers 9 bases. V shed 4 bases and J 2 bases; nucleotides not matched to a gene: 10. CDR1 is SGHDT, CDR2 YYEEEE, per germline. The CDR3 loop spans 16 amino acids. CDR3 sequence: CASSGGPGTGTYEQYF. CDR3 coding DNA: TGTGCCAGCAGCGGGGGTCCCGGGACAGGGACCTACGAGCAGTACTTC.

The sample holds a few counts of this clonotype. The V gene is TRBV7-9, the J gene TRBJ2-1; D is possibly TRBD1 or TRBD2 (6 bases each). CDR1 is SEHNR, CDR2 FQNEAQ, per germline (reference sequence). The V end lost 1 base, the J end lost 9 bases, and 10 bases lay between the germline ends. There are 13 residues in the CDR3. The CDR3 DNA is TGTGCCAGCAGCTTAGAGGGGGGCCCTGAGCAGTTCTTC. Residues: CASSLEGGPEQFF.

This clonotype was observed a few times. J is TRBJ2-3 and V is TRBV5-1; D may be TRBD1 or TRBD2 (5 bases each). V was trimmed by 4 bases and J by 4 bases, leaving 19 bases between them. The CDR3 is made up of 16 amino acids. Germline CDR1 is SGHRS and CDR2 is YFSETQ. For the CDR3, the DNA is TGCGCCAGCAGCAGCCTGGGACCGCTACCCGCAGATACGCAGTATTTT. Protein product: CASSSLGPLPADTQYF.

This sequence joins TRBV14 and TRBJ1-2, with D possibly TRBD1 on 6 matching bases. Trimming took 4 bases from V and 8 from J, leaving 20 bases between them. CDR1 SGHDN and CDR2 FVKESK come from the germline V gene. CDR3 size: 15 residues. This CDR3 is CASSPTPGGARGYTF. The CDR3 DNA is TGTGCCAGCAGCCCTACACCTGGGGGCGCGAGAGGCTACACCTTC.

The gene calls are TRBV5-6 and TRBJ1-1; D is ambiguous. V shed 0 bases and J shed 5 bases, with 14 bases lying between them. CDR3 size: 15 residues. The V gene's germline CDR1 is SGHDT and CDR2 YYEEEE. The CDR3 DNA follows: TGTGCCAGCAGCTTGGAGGCAGGTCCCGTTACTGAAGCTTTCTTT. The encoded protein is CASSLEAGPVTEAFF.

J is TRBJ2-3 and V is TRBV9; 10 bases are a match to TRBD2. Germline V CDR1 and CDR2: SGDLS, YYNGEE. The CDR3 totals 18 residues. V dropped 4 bases and J dropped 2; count of bases not matched to a gene: 13. This CDR3 is CASSPRSSGGILTDTQYF. The CDR3 nucleotides read TGTGCCAGCAGCCCTCGAAGTAGCGGGGGGATCCTCACAGATACGCAGTATTTT.

J is TRBJ2-7 and V is TRBV29-1, with 10 bases matching TRBD1. The V segment lost 3 bases and the J segment 2 bases; nucleotides outside the gene matches: 10. Germline lookup yields CDR1 SQVTM and CDR2 ANQGSEA. This CDR3 spans 16 amino acids. The CDR3 loop reads CSVEGKDRGNPYEQYF. In DNA, the CDR3 is TGCAGCGTTGAGGGAAAGGACAGGGGGAATCCCTACGAGCAGTACTTC.

The chain employs TRBV6-1 and TRBJ1-2; 8 bases map to TRBD1. V lost 8 bases to trimming and J lost 4 bases; unmatched junction nucleotides: 9. Germline V gives CDR1 MNHNS, CDR2 SASEGT. The CDR3 is made up of 14 amino acids. This CDR3 reads CASSWTGSGYGYTF. The CDR3 bases are TGTGCCAGCTCTTGGACAGGGTCGGGCTATGGCTACACCTTC.

This clonotype was seen a few times. In DNA form, the CDR3 reads TGTGCCAGCAGTTCAAATAGCGGGATGAACACCGGGGAGCTGTTTTTT. Translating gives CASSSNSGMNTGELFF. V gene TRBV12-3 or TRBV12-4 combines with J gene TRBJ2-2, with 8 bases that match TRBD2. The V segment lost 4 bases and the J segment 1 base; nucleotides outside the gene matches: 5. The CDR3 totals 16 residues.

This sequence joins TRBV2 and TRBJ1-4; D remains unclear. Germline CDR1 is SNHLY and CDR2 is FYNNEI. V lost 1 base and J lost 8, with 5 bases in between. The CDR3 spans 12 residues. The CDR3 DNA is TGTGCCAGCAGTGAAGTTAACGAAAAACTGTTTTTT. Protein: CASSEVNEKLFF.

On this clonotype: Possible read error: a much larger clone is one base away. V and J are TRBV28 and TRBJ2-3, with a possible D match to TRBD2 (5 bases). CDR1 is MDHEN and CDR2 is SYDVKM in the germline V gene. The CDR3 covers 16 residues. The CDR3 is CASSLFGVKAPDAQYF. The CDR3 nucleotides read TGTGCCAGCAGTTTATTCGGGGTTAAGGCGCCAGATGCGCAGTATTTT.

In this sample, this clonotype turned up a few times. The V gene is TRBV6-2 or TRBV6-3, the J gene TRBJ2-3; D is ambiguous. Germline-derived CDR1 and CDR2 are MNHEY and SVGEGT. V was trimmed by 8 bases and J by 2 bases, leaving 14 bases between them. This CDR3 has 14 residues. Here the CDR3 reads CASRKWQPTDTQYF. Here the CDR3 DNA reads TGTGCCAGCCGTAAATGGCAACCCACAGATACGCAGTATTTT.

There are a few counts of this clonotype. The genes are TRBV6-2 or TRBV6-3 and TRBJ2-1, with D possibly being TRBD2 (6 bases). This CDR3 spans 14 amino acids. The germline CDR1 and CDR2 sequences are MNHEY and SVGEGT. V gave up 6 bases and J gave up 8 bases, with 17 bases separating them. CDR3 DNA sequence: TGTGCCAGCAGCCCTGCCGGGAGTTACCATGAGCAGTTCTTC. This encodes CASSPAGSYHEQFF.

This clonotype was seen only a few times. The rearrangement joins TRBV5-1 to TRBJ2-7; 10 bases align to TRBD2. The CDR3 has 17 residues. Germline CDR1 and CDR2: SGHRS and YFSETQ. Trimming at V came to 2 bases and at J to 3 bases, leaving 11 bases not matched to a gene. CDR3 coding DNA: TGCGCCAGCAGCTTAAATGGAGCGGGGGGGTTTCTCTACGAGCAGTACTTC. The encoded protein is CASSLNGAGGFLYEQYF. The variable domain in full, with the rest retrieved from reference TRBV5-1 and TRBJ2-7, is KAGVTQTPRYLIKTRGQQVTLSCSPISGHRSVSWYQQTPGQGLQFLFEYFSETQRNKGNFPGRFSGRQFSNSRSEMNVSTLELGDSALYLCASSLNGAGGFLYEQYFGPGTRLTVT.

This clonotype came up a few times. The chain employs TRBV12-3 or TRBV12-4 and TRBJ2-3; the D is unclear. V lost 3 bases and J lost 5, with 9 bases in between. The CDR3 loop spans 13 amino acids. The CDR3 DNA reads TGTGCCAGCAGTTTTGTAGTACGAGATACGCAGTATTTT. Residues: CASSFVVRDTQYF.

This clonotype has a handful of counts. The V and J genes are TRBV6-6 and TRBJ2-2; 7 bases agree with TRBD1. The length of the CDR3 is 13 residues. Trimming at V came to 5 bases and at J to 8 bases, leaving 5 bases not matched to a gene. Germline V CDR1 and CDR2: MNHNY, SVGAGI (reference sequence). The CDR3 region is CASSKQGQGELFF. For the CDR3, the DNA is TGTGCCAGCAGTAAACAGGGGCAGGGGGAGCTGTTTTTT.

The sample holds a few counts of this clonotype. The gene calls are TRBV21-1 and TRBJ1-5; TRBD1 is taken as the D call from the table, unchecked against the DNA. TRBV21-1 is noted as a pseudogene. CDR3 length: 15 residues. The CDR3 loop reads CASSNGQLGNQPQHF. Here the CDR3 DNA reads TGTGCCAGCAGCAACGGACAGTTGGGCAATCAGCCCCAGCATTTT.

V gene TRBV5-1 combines with J gene TRBJ2-7, with D perhaps being TRBD1 or TRBD2 (5 bases each). CDR3 length: 15 residues. Germline V gene lookup returns CDR1 SGHRS and CDR2 YFSETQ. Trimming left V 0 bases short and J 4 bases short, with 14 bases between. The chain's CDR3 is CASSLADLGVYEQYF. CDR3 sequence (DNA): TGCGCCAGCAGCTTGGCCGACCTGGGGGTGTACGAGCAGTACTTC.

The V and J genes are TRBV7-9 and TRBJ1-1; 7 bases line up with TRBD1. After removal of 1 base from V and 6 bases from J, the junction contained 11 bases not matched to a gene. The CDR3 runs to 16 residues. CDR1 is SEHNR and CDR2 is FQNEAQ in the germline V gene (reference sequence). The CDR3, as DNA: TGTGCCAGCAGCTTAGGGGGGGCTCGACAGGGCCCTGAAGCTTTCTTT. Amino acid sequence: CASSLGGARQGPEAFF.

This clonotype was picked up a small number of times. This CDR3 is CASSYTGGQNEQYF. The CDR3 nucleotides read TGCGCCAGCAGCTACACAGGGGGCCAGAACGAGCAGTACTTC. The chain recombines TRBV5-1 with TRBJ2-7, with TRBD1 matching 9 bases. The CDR3 runs to 14 residues. The ends lost 3 bases at V and 5 bases at J; junction bases unmatched: 6. Germline assignment: CDR1 SGHRS and CDR2 YFSETQ.

J is TRBJ2-2 and V is TRBV6-4, with TRBD1 as a possible D gene (8 bases). This CDR3 spans 18 amino acids. The germline gives CDR1 MRHNA, CDR2 SNTAGT. V was pared by 2 bases and J by 3 bases, with 19 bases between. DNA of the CDR3: TGTGCCAGCAGTGACAAAGGACAGGGAGGGCCTTACACCGGGGAGCTGTTTTTT. Its protein product is CASSDKGQGGPYTGELFF.

The gene calls are TRBV12-3 or TRBV12-4 and TRBJ2-6; no clear D gene. The CDR3 is made up of 15 amino acids. Trimming shortened V by 2 bases and J by 4 bases, and 9 bases separated the two germline ends. The CDR3 region has the DNA TGTGCCAGCAGTTTACTGGGTGTAGGGGCCAACGTCCTGACTTTC. Protein product: CASSLLGVGANVLTF.

The chain uses TRBV12-3 or TRBV12-4 and TRBJ1-2; D remains ambiguous. V lost 3 bases and J lost 7, with 9 bases in between. CDR3 length: 12 residues. CDR3 DNA sequence: TGTGCCAGCAGTTTTGTAAGGGTTGGCTACACCTTC. Translated, it gives CASSFVRVGYTF.